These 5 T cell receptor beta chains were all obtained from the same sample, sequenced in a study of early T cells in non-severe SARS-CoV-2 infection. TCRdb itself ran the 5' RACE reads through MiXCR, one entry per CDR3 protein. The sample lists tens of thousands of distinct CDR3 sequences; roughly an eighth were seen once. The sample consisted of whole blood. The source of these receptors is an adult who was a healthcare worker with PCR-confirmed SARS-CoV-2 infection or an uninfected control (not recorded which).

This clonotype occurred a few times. CDR3 sequence: CPAGRGNNQPQHF. The DNA for the CDR3 is TGTCCCGCGGGTCGGGGGAACAATCAGCCCCAGCATTTT. The J gene is TRBJ1-5, the V gene TRBV6-6, with D maybe TRBD1 (5 bases). This CDR3 has 13 residues. Germline lookup yields CDR1 MNHNY and CDR2 SVGAGI (reference sequence).

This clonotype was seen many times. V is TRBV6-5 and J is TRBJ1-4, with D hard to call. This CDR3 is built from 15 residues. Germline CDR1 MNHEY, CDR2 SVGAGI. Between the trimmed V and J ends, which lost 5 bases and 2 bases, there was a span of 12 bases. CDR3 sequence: CASSRGGSTNEKLFF. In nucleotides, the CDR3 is TGTGCCAGCAGTCGCGGCGGGTCGACTAATGAAAAACTGTTTTTT.

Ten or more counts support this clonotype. The CDR3 region is CSVGNSGTGAYEQYF. DNA for the CDR3: TGCAGCGTTGGGAACTCTGGGACAGGGGCCTACGAGCAGTACTTC. This rearrangement joins TRBV29-1 to TRBJ2-7; 10 positions match TRBD1. Per germline, CDR1 SQVTM and CDR2 ANQGSEA. J lost 2 bases, V lost 4 bases, and 8 bases had no gene match. CDR3 size: 15 residues.

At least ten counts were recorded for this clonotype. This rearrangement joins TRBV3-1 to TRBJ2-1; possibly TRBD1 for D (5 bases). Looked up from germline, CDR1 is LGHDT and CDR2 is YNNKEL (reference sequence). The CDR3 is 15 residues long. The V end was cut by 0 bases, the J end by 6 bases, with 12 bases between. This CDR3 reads CASSQDLGRPNEQFF. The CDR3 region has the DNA TGTGCCAGCAGCCAAGATCTGGGGCGGCCCAATGAGCAGTTCTTC.

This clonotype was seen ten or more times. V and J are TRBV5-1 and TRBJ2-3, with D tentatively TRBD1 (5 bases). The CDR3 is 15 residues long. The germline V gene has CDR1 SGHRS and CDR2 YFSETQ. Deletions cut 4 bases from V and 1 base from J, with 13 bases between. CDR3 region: CASSTEGARTDTQYF. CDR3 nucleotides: TGCGCCAGCAGCACGGAAGGGGCCCGCACAGATACGCAGTATTTT.